This T cell receptor beta chain emerged from a study of regulatory dendritic cells for organ transplantation. The V end lost 0 bases, the J end lost 7 bases, and 11 bases lay between the germline ends. This CDR3 spans 14 amino acids. From germline, CDR1 is SGHRS and CDR2 YFSETQ. The assay was immunoSEQ multiplex PCR, and TCRdb's table has in-frame clones only and misses some. The sample consists of 20,000 to 25,000 clones, just under 75% of them appearing once. The rearrangement joins TRBV5-1 to TRBJ2-4; D is undetermined. The sequence derives from a human donor in good health. The sequencing input was memory CD4+ T cells from blood. The subset here: CD45RO+ memory T cells. The CDR3 spells CASSLGVSSNIQYF. CDR3 coding DNA: TGCGCCAGCAGCTTGGGGGTTAGCTCGAACATTCAGTACTTC.